The clone carrying this TCR beta chain showed up just a few times. Its antigen remains unidentified. These data belong to a study of blood T cells in healthy people across ages. Study-wide findings and caveats: CMV infection status of these donors was not known. Diversity was estimated from one million T cells, and these estimates were considered underestimates.

The second PCR ran about 6 to 12 cycles with a sample-barcoded 5' primer and J-beta primers. Via MiXCR, TCRdb re-called the 5' RACE reads, giving one row per CDR3 protein. The sample has about 970,000 distinct CDR3 sequences, about 53% seen once; the top ten hold 20% to 25%. Looked up from germline, CDR1 is KGHSH and CDR2 is LQKENI. The CDR3 runs 13 residues. The V end was cut by 0 bases, the J end by 5 bases, with 7 bases between. The gene calls are TRBV18 and TRBJ1-1, with D unresolved. The sample was blood. The source is a woman in her sixties in good health. The CDR3 DNA is TGTGCCAGCTCACCACCCGGGCAAACTGAAGCTTTCTTT. Protein sequence: CASSPPGQTEAFF.